The 14 T cell receptor beta chains presented below share a single source sample, sequenced in a study of blood T cells in healthy people across ages. Then a second PCR, running about 6 to 11 cycles, was carried out with a sample-barcoded 5' primer and a J-beta primer mix. One entry per CDR3 protein, called by TCRdb with MiXCR from the 5' RACE reads. The table includes roughly 1,300,000 distinct CDR3 sequences, roughly 64% detected once. Sequencing used blood. Receptor source: a young man in good health.

The V gene is TRBV29-1, the J gene TRBJ2-5; 7 bases line up with TRBD1. V gave up 0 bases and J gave up 6 bases; unmatched junction bases: 7. Per germline, CDR1 SQVTM and CDR2 ANQGSEA. This CDR3 is built from 14 residues. For the CDR3, the DNA is TGCAGCGTTGAAGAGGTAGGGGGCGCGCAGACCCAGTACTTC. Translated, it gives CSVEEVGGAQTQYF.

The rearrangement links TRBV28 to TRBJ1-2, with a tentative D call TRBD1 (6 bases). The germline CDR1 and CDR2 sequences are MDHEN and SYDVKM. V lost 2 bases to trimming and J lost 7 bases, with 17 bases between them. CDR3 length: 15 amino acids. This CDR3 reads CASSLEGPRGGGYTF. The CDR3 DNA sequence: TGTGCCAGCAGTTTAGAGGGCCCCAGGGGCGGTGGCTACACCTTC.

The J gene is TRBJ2-7, the V gene TRBV12-1; no DNA check was done on the table's D call, TRBD2. TRBV12-1 is assigned pseudogene status. This CDR3 has 16 amino acids. The CDR3 reads CASSCPSSGRWYEQYF. The CDR3 DNA sequence: TGTGCCAGCAGCTGCCCATCTAGCGGGAGGTGGTACGAGCAGTACTTC.

This sequence joins TRBV27 and TRBJ2-3; 10 nucleotides line up with TRBD2. The length of the CDR3 is 16 residues. J gave up 0 bases and V 5 bases, and 5 bases lay outside the gene matches. CDR1 is MNHEY, CDR2 SMNVEV, per germline (reference sequence). The CDR3 sequence: CASSQLAGISTDTQYF. In DNA, the CDR3 is TGTGCCAGCAGTCAACTAGCGGGAATTAGCACAGATACGCAGTATTTT.

This chain links TRBV12-3 or TRBV12-4 with TRBJ2-4; D perhaps matches TRBD1 (6 bases). Gene TRBJ2-7 matches the end of the DNA better, so the J call may be wrong. The CDR3 spans 14 residues. CDR3 coding DNA: TGTGCCAGCAGTGTTCGGCAGGGGACCTACGAGCAGTACTTC. It translates to CASSVRQGTYEQYF.

The rearrangement joins TRBV7-2 to TRBJ2-6; 7 bases match TRBD2. The CDR3 is made up of 16 amino acids. Germline V CDR1 and CDR2: SGHTA, FQGNSA. With 2 bases clipped from V and 3 bases from J, the junction kept 4 bases outside the gene matches. The CDR3 DNA follows: TGTGCCAGCAGCTTAAGAGCGGGAAGTGGGGCCAACGTCCTGACTTTC. Translation: CASSLRAGSGANVLTF.

This clonotype was picked up a small number of times. J is TRBJ2-7 and V is TRBV12-3 or TRBV12-4, with TRBD1 matching 10 bases. V shed 3 bases, J shed 3 bases, and the junction held 5 bases outside the gene matches. This CDR3 is built from 15 residues. DNA of the CDR3: TGTGCCAGCAGTTTGATAGGGGACAGGGGCTACGAGCAGTACTTC. This codes for CASSLIGDRGYEQYF.

CDR3 DNA: TGTGCCAGCAGCGGCCGGGACAGGGGGCCCGGGGAGCTGTTTTTT. Translated, it gives CASSGRDRGPGELFF. The chain carries TRBV7-9 and TRBJ2-2; 12 bases are shared with TRBD1. The V and J ends lost 5 bases and 6 bases, in that order; junction bases with no gene match: 4. CDR1 and CDR2 (germline): SEHNR, FQNEAQ (reference sequence). The CDR3 is made up of 15 amino acids.

This chain uses TRBV6-2 or TRBV6-3 with TRBJ1-2; D is possibly TRBD1 (6 bases). V lost 10 bases and J 2 bases, leaving 14 bases between the germline ends. The germline V gene encodes CDR1 MNHEY and CDR2 SVGEGT. The CDR3 totals 13 residues. CDR3 sequence (DNA): TGTGCCATCCGGACAGCCGGCAACTATGGCTACACCTTC. It specifies CAIRTAGNYGYTF.

This clonotype was found a few times. The chain recombines TRBV6-5 with TRBJ1-4; TRBD1 aligns across 7 bases. Trimming at V came to 6 bases and at J to 8 bases, leaving 9 bases not matched to a gene. CDR3 size: 14 residues. From germline, CDR1 is MNHEY and CDR2 SVGAGI. CDR3 coding DNA: TGTGCCAGCAGAGACCGGGACAGAGGCGAAAAACTGTTTTTT. Translated: CASRDRDRGEKLFF.

The chain couples TRBV4-2 to TRBJ1-4; no clear D. Trimming cost V 5 bases and J 8 bases, with 21 bases left between them. The CDR3 consists of 16 residues. The V gene's germline CDR1 is LGHNA and CDR2 YNFKEQ. DNA of the CDR3: TGTGCCAGCAGCGAAGCGTATGCGCAAGAAGGCGAAAAACTGTTTTTT. It is translated as CASSEAYAQEGEKLFF.

The chain employs TRBV6-1 and TRBJ1-1, with D unresolved. CDR3 length: 11 residues. CDR1 and CDR2 (germline): MNHNS, SASEGT. Trimming took 7 bases from V and 11 from J, leaving 14 bases between them. CDR3 nucleotides: TGTGCCAGCATCGGAACCTTCGGGGCTTTCTTT. It encodes CASIGTFGAFF.

CDR3: CASSLSGVLRGQSYEQYF. The DNA for the CDR3 is TGTGCCAGCAGTTTATCGGGGGTATTAAGGGGACAGTCCTACGAGCAGTACTTC. The chain links TRBV27 to TRBJ2-7; 7 bases fit TRBD1. Germline values: CDR1 MNHEY, CDR2 SMNVEV (reference sequence). V trimming: 0 bases; J trimming: 1 base; junction bases outside the gene matches: 12. This CDR3 has 18 amino acids.

This chain uses TRBV20-1 with TRBJ1-4; unclear D gene. The germline V gene has CDR1 DFQATT and CDR2 SNEGSKA (reference sequence). The CDR3 consists of 13 residues. The V and J ends lost 5 bases and 6 bases respectively, with 13 bases between them. In nucleotides, the CDR3 is TGCAGTGCTGGTTGGAGTCGGCATGAAAAACTGTTTTTT. Amino acid sequence: CSAGWSRHEKLFF.